Listed below are T cell receptor beta chains from one sample, sequenced in a study of blood T cell repertoires in COVID-19. Some clones are missing from TCRdb's copy, which holds only in-frame ones; the method was immunoSEQ multiplex PCR. The sample gives 60,000 to 85,000 clones, 90% of which show up once; under 1.5% is in the top ten. Sequencing input: peripheral blood. The source of these receptors is a man between 45 and 60 years old with acute or convalescent COVID-19. Both conserved end residues are part of each CDR3. D genes are given only for firm matches. Some rows mark clone size as missing; the rest say once, few, many or name a class of expanded clone.

TRBJ2-7 TRBV18 . . TGTGCCAGCTCATCCGACAGCACACCCACCGGACAGTACTTC CASSSDSTPTGQYF
TRBJ2-2 TRBV19 TRBD2 . TGTGCCAGCCAGCGGGGGGAGAACACCGGGGAGCTGTTTTTT CASQRGENTGELFF
TRBJ1-1 TRBV11-3 . . TGTGCCAGCAGCTTAGACAGCCAACGAGGCACTGAAGCTTTCTTT CASSLDSQRGTEAFF
TRBJ1-1 TRBV19 TRBD1 . TGTGCCAGTAGTACAGACAGGGGTATTTTCACTGAAGCTTTCTTT CASSTDRGIFTEAFF
TRBJ1-6 TRBV2 . . TGTGCCAGCAGTGAAGGTCGGGTTAATTCACCCCTCCACTTT CASSEGRVNSPLHF
TRBJ1-2 TRBV5-4 TRBD1 once TGTGCCAGCAGCTCAACTGGACAGGTTAACTATGGCTACACCTTC CASSSTGQVNYGYTF
TRBJ2-1 TRBV24-1 . . TGTGCCACCAGTGAACTAACCGCCAAATTCAATGAGCAGTTCTTC CATSELTAKFNEQFF
TRBJ2-3 TRBV28 TRBD2 once TGTGCCAGCAGTCTGGGTCCGGGAGGGCCGGCAGATACGCAGTATTTT CASSLGPGGPADTQYF
TRBJ2-6 TRBV28 TRBD1 . TGTGCCAGCAGTTTATATGGACAGGGGAGGGCTGGGGCCAACGTCCTGACTTTC CASSLYGQGRAGANVLTF
TRBJ2-3 TRBV5-5 TRBD2 . TGTGCCAGCAGCCCAACTAGCGGGGCTAGCACAGATACGCAGTATTTT CASSPTSGASTDTQYF
TRBJ2-7 TRBV5-1 TRBD2 . TGCGCCAGCAGCTTGGGACTAGCGGGGACCTACGAGCAGTACTTC CASSLGLAGTYEQYF
TRBJ2-7 TRBV7-9 . once TGTGCCAGCAGCTCCACTAGCTCCTACGAGCAGTACTTC CASSSTSSYEQYF
TRBJ1-2 TRBV28 . . TGTGCCAGCAGGCAAAGGGGGAACTATGGCTACACCTTC CASRQRGNYGYTF
TRBJ2-7 TRBV10-3 . once TGTGCCATCAGTGAGTCGGAGGGCGAGCAGTACTTC CAISESEGEQYF
TRBJ1-5 TRBV11-1 . . TGTGCCAGCAGCCCTGGACAGTATCAGCCCCAGCATTTT CASSPGQYQPQHF
TRBJ2-1 TRBV29-1 TRBD1 . TGCAGCGTTGAAGATAGGGGGCGCTTCAATGAGCAGTTCTTC CSVEDRGRFNEQFF
TRBJ1-2 TRBV7-9 . . TGTGCCAGCAGCTTAGAGGCGGGGATAAACTATGGCTACACCTTC CASSLEAGINYGYTF
TRBJ1-5 TRBV19 TRBD1 . TGTGCCAGTGGGACTTCGGGACAGTACAATCAGCCCCAGCATTTT CASGTSGQYNQPQHF
TRBJ2-5 TRBV5-6 TRBD1 . TGTGCCAGCAGCTCCCAGGGGGCGTCAGAGACCCAGTACTTC CASSSQGASETQYF
TRBJ1-2 TRBV11-2 . . TGTGCCAGCAGCTCAGGGAGGAATGGCTACACCTTC CASSSGRNGYTF
TRBJ1-2 TRBV7-9 TRBD1 . TGTGCCAGCAGCTCCGACAGGGTCCTTGGCTACACCTTC CASSSDRVLGYTF
TRBJ1-2 TRBV19 TRBD1 . TGTGCCAGTACCAGGGACAGTAACTATGGCTACACCTTC CASTRDSNYGYTF
TRBJ2-7 TRBV3-1/TRBV3-2 TRBD2 . TGTGCCAGCAGCCAAAAAGGACTAGCGGTCTACGAGCAGTACTTC CASSQKGLAVYEQYF
TRBJ1-4 TRBV9 . . TGTGCCAGCAGCGTAGTGGGCCGGCCCGATGAAAAACTGTTTTTT CASSVVGRPDEKLFF
TRBJ1-6 TRBV27 TRBD1 . TGTGCCAGCAGTTCAACCCTCACATGGGACAGCACACTCCACTTT CASSSTLTWDSTLHF
TRBJ2-5 TRBV7-6 TRBD1 . TGTGCCAGCAGCTTAGAGCCGGGACAGGGGAACCAAGAGACCCAGTACTTC CASSLEPGQGNQETQYF
TRBJ2-3 TRBV10-1 . . TGCGCCAGCACCGAGGGGGGGGCGAGCACAGATACGCAGTATTTT CASTEGGASTDTQYF
TRBJ2-5 TRBV30 . few TGTGCCTGGAGATCGAGGGAGACCCAGTACTTC CAWRSRETQYF
TRBJ2-7 TRBV5-4 TRBD1 . TGTGCCAGCAGCGTACAGGGGGTCGCCTACGAGCAGTACTTC CASSVQGVAYEQYF
TRBJ1-3 TRBV7-2 . . TGTGCCAGCAGCTTAGTAGGAGGGCCTGGAAACACCATATATTTT CASSLVGGPGNTIYF
TRBJ1-2 TRBV7-2 TRBD1 . TGTGCCAGCAGCCCCCAGACAGGGGGTGGGTATGGCTACACCTTC CASSPQTGGGYGYTF
TRBJ1-6 TRBV19 TRBD1 once TGTGCCAGTAGTATTGGCACCGCCGGGACAGGGGATTCACCCCTCCACTTT CASSIGTAGTGDSPLHF
TRBJ2-7 TRBV27 . . TGTGCCAGCAGTTTATTCGGTTTATCCTACGAGCAGTACTTC CASSLFGLSYEQYF
TRBJ1-4 TRBV30 . . TGTGCCTCACTTCGGGGGGTTGAAAAACTGTTTTTT CASLRGVEKLFF
TRBJ1-6 TRBV14 . . TGTGCCAGCAGCCTCCTGGGGGCCAATCGTCTCCACTTT CASSLLGANRLHF
TRBJ2-1 TRBV9 . . TGTGCCAGCAGCGCAGGAGGGCCCTACAATGAGCAGTTCTTC CASSAGGPYNEQFF
TRBJ2-1 TRBV9 TRBD2 . TGTGCCAGCAGCGTCTCCCGGACTGGCGGGGGAACCTACAATGAGCAGTTCTTC CASSVSRTGGGTYNEQFF
TRBJ2-2 TRBV28 TRBD2 . TGTGCCAGCATCATCACTAGCGGGAGGGCCGGGTCTCACACCGGGGAGCTGTTTTTT CASIITSGRAGSHTGELFF
TRBJ2-2 TRBV7-2 TRBD1 . TGTGCCAGCAGCCACAGGGGGCGCACCACCGGGGAGCTGTTTTTT CASSHRGRTTGELFF
TRBJ1-3 TRBV27 . . TGTGCCAGCAGTTTAATAGGTTCCGGTGGGGCCTCTGGAAACACCATATATTTT CASSLIGSGGASGNTIYF
TRBJ2-7 TRBV10-2 . . TGCGCCAGCAGGGCGCCTTCGGGCTACGAGCAGTACTTC CASRAPSGYEQYF
TRBJ1-5 TRBV30 TRBD1 . TGTGCCTGGGATCGACAGGGAAGCGAGCCCCAGCATTTT CAWDRQGSEPQHF
TRBJ1-5 TRBV7-2 TRBD1 . TGTGCCAGCACACCAGAGGGGGCAGGGAATATCCAGCCCCAGCATTTT CASTPEGAGNIQPQHF
TRBJ1-3 TRBV2 . . TGTGCCAGCGGACTAAACTCTGGAAACACCATATATTTT CASGLNSGNTIYF
TRBJ1-1 TRBV2 TRBD1 . TGTGCCAGCAGGAAAGACAGGGGCGGGACTGAAGCTTTCTTT CASRKDRGGTEAFF
TRBJ2-5 TRBV7-3 TRBD1 . TGTGCCAGCAGCCCCACCCGACAGGGCCAAGAGACCCAGTACTTC CASSPTRQGQETQYF
TRBJ2-3 TRBV27 . . TGTGCCAGCACTCCTAGGGGTTTTCCAGATACGCAGTATTTT CASTPRGFPDTQYF
TRBJ2-3 TRBV5-1 . . TGCGCCAGCAGCTTGGCCTTGGGGGCGCCTGTCGCAGATACGCAGTATTTT CASSLALGAPVADTQYF
TRBJ1-4 TRBV4-2 . . TGTGCCAGCACCCAACCCAGGGCCGGTGAAAAACTGTTTTTT CASTQPRAGEKLFF
TRBJ1-1 TRBV3-1/TRBV3-2 . . TGTGCCAGCAGCCAAGGGAATCGGGACACTGAAGCTTTCTTT CASSQGNRDTEAFF
TRBJ1-5 TRBV27 TRBD1 . TGTGCCAGCATTATAATTGACAGGGTAAATCAGCCCCAGCATTTT CASIIIDRVNQPQHF
TRBJ1-1 TRBV27 . . TGTGCCAGCAGTTTTCAGGGGACCAACACTGAAGCTTTCTTT CASSFQGTNTEAFF
TRBJ2-2 TRBV7-9 . . TGTGCCAGCAGGGAGCTTACGGCCGGGGAGCTGTTTTTT CASRELTAGELFF